This TCR beta chain was sequenced for a study of T cell repertoires in ileal Crohn's disease. Per sample, approximately 550 nanograms of biopsy DNA were TCRB immunosequenced. Clones were sequenced by immunoSEQ multiplex PCR, and TCRdb holds only the in-frame ones, with some missing. The repertoire holds 11,000 to 15,000 clones, with just under 80% as singletons. The clonotype comes from an adult with Crohn's disease. Sequencing was carried out using ileal tissue.

The CDR3 bases are TGTGCCAGCAGCTCCCTACAGGGGGCGTTAAGGAATGAGCAGTTCTTC. Amino acid sequence: CASSSLQGALRNEQFF. The rearrangement uses TRBV5-6 and TRBJ2-1; 9 bases agree with TRBD1. Germline V gene sequence: CDR1 SGHDT, CDR2 YYEEEE. V was clipped by 3 bases and J by 7 bases; unmatched bases: 11. CDR3 length: 16 residues.